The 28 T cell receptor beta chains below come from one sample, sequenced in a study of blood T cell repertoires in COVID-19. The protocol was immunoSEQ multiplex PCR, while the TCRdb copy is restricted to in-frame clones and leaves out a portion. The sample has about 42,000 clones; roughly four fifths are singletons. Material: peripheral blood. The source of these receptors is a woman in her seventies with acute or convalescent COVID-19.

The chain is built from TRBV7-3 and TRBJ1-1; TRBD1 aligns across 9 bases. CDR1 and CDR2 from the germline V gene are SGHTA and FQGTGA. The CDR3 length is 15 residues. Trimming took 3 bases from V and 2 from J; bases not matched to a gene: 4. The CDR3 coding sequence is TGTGCCAGCAGCTTGGGGGGACAGGGCAACACTGAAGCTTTCTTT. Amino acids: CASSLGGQGNTEAFF.

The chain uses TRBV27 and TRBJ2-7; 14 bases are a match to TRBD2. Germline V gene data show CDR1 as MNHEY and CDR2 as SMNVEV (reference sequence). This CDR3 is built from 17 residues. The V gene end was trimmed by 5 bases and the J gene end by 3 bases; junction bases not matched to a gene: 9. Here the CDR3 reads CASSAPGLAGVVYEQYF. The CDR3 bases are TGTGCCAGCAGTGCCCCGGGACTAGCGGGAGTAGTCTACGAGCAGTACTTC.

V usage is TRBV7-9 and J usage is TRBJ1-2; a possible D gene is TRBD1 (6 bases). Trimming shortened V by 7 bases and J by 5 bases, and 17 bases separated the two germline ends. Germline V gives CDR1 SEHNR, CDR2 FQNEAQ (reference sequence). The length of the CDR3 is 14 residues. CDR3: CASTFDRTVYGYTF. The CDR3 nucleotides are TGTGCCAGCACGTTCGACAGGACAGTATATGGCTACACCTTC.

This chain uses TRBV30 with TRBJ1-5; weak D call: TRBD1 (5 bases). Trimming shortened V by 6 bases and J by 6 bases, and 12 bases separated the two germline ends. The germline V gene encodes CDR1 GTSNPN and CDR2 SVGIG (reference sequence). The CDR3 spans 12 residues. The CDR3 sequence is CACRQGIQPQHF. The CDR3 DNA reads TGTGCCTGTCGCCAGGGTATTCAGCCCCAGCATTTT.

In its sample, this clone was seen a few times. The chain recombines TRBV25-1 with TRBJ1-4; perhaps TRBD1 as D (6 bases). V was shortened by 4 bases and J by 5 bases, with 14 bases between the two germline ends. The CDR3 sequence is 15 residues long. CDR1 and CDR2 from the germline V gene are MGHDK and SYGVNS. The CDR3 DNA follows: TGTGCCAGCAGTGCAGCACAGGGTGACAATGAAAAACTGTTTTTT. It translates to CASSAAQGDNEKLFF.

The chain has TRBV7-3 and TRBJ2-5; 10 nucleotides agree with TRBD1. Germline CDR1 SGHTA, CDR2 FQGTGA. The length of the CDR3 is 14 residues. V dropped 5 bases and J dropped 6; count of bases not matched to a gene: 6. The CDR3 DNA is TGTGCCAGCAGCCCAGGGACAGGGGATAAGACCCAGTACTTC. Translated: CASSPGTGDKTQYF.

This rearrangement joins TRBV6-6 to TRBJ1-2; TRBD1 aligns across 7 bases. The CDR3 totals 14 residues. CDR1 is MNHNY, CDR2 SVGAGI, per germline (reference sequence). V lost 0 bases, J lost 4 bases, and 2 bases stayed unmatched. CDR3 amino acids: CASSYSGQVYGYTF. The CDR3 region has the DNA TGTGCCAGCAGTTACTCCGGACAGGTCTATGGCTACACCTTC.

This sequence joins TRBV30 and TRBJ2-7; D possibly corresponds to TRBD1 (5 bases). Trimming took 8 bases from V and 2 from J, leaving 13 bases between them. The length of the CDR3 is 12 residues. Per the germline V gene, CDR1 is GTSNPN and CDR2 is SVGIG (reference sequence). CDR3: CAGMTATYEQYF. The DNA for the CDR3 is TGTGCCGGAATGACAGCGACCTACGAGCAGTACTTC.

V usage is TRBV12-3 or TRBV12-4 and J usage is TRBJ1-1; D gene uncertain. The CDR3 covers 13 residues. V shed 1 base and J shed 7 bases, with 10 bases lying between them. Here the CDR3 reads CASSLGRKDEAFF. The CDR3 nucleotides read TGTGCCAGCAGTTTAGGGCGGAAAGATGAAGCTTTCTTT.

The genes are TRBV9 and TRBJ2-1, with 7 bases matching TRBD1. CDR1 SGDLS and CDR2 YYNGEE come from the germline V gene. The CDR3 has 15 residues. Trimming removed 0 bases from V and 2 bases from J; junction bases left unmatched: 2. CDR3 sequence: CASSVGGGTYNEQFF. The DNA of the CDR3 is TGTGCCAGCAGCGTAGGAGGGGGCACCTACAATGAGCAGTTCTTC.

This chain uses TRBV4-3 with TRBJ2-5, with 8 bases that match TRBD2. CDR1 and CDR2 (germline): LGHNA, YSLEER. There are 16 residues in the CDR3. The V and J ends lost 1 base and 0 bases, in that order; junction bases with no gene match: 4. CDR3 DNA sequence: TGCGCCAGCAGCCAAGTGGCTAGCGGGTACCAAGAGACCCAGTACTTC. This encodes CASSQVASGYQETQYF.

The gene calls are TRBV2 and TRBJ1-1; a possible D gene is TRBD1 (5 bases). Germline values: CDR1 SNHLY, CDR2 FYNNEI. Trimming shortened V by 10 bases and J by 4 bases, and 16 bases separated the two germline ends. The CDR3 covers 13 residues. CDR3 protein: CATIQEVVTEAFF. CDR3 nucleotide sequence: TGTGCCACAATACAGGAAGTCGTCACTGAAGCTTTCTTT.

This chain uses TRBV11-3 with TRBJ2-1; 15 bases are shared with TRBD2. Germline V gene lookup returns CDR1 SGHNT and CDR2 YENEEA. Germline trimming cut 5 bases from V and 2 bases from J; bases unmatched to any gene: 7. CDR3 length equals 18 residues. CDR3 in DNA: TGTGCCAGCAGCCAATCGGGACTAGCGGGGGGTACCTACAATGAGCAGTTCTTC. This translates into CASSQSGLAGGTYNEQFF.

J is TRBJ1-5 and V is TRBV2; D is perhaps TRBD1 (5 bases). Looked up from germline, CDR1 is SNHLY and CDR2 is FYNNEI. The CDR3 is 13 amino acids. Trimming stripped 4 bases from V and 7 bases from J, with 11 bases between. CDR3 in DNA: TGTGCCAGCAGTGCCCAGGGCGGCCAGCCCCAGCATTTT. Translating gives CASSAQGGQPQHF.

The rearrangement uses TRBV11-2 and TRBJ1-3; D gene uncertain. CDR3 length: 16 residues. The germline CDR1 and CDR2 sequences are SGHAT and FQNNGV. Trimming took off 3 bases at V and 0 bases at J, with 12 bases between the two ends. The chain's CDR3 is CASSLSRRGSGNTIYF. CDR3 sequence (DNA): TGTGCCAGCAGCTTGAGCAGACGGGGCTCTGGAAACACCATATATTTT.

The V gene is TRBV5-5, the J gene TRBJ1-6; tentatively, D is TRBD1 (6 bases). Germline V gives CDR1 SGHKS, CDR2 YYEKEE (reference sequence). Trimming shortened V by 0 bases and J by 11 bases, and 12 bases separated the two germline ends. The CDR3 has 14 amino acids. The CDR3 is CASSLGAGVPPLHF. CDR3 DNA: TGTGCCAGCAGCTTGGGGGCAGGGGTTCCACCCCTCCACTTT. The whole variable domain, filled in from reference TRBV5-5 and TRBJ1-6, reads DAGVTQSPTHLIKTRGQQVTLRCSPISGHKSVSWYQQVLGQGPQFIFQYYEKEERGRGNFPDRFSARQFPNYSSELNVNALLLGDSALYLCASSLGAGVPPLHFGNGTRLTVT.

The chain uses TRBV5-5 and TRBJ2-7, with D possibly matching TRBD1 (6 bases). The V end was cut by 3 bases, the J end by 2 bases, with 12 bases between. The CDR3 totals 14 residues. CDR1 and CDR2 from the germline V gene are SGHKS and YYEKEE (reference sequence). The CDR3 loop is CASSSTGTAYEQYF. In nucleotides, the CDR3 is TGTGCCAGCAGCTCTACAGGGACCGCCTACGAGCAGTACTTC.

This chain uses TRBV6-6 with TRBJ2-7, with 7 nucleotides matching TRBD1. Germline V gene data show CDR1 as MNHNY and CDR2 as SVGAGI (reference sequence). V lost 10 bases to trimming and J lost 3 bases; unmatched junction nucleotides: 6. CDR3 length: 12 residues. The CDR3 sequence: CATGTVIYEQYF. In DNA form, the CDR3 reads TGTGCCACCGGGACAGTGATCTACGAGCAGTACTTC.

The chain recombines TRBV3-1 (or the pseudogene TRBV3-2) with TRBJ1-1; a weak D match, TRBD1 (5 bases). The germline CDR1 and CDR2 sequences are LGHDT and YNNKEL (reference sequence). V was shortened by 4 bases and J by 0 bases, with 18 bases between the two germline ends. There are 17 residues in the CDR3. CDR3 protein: CASSPPRGGPLNTEAFF. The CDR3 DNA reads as TGTGCCAGCAGCCCCCCTAGGGGAGGTCCCCTGAACACTGAAGCTTTCTTT.

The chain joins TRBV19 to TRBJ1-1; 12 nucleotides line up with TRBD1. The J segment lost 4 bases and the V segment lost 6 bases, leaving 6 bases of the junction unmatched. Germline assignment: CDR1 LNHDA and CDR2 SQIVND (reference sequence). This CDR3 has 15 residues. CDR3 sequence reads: CASRGGQGATTEAFF. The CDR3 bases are TGTGCCAGTAGAGGGGGACAGGGGGCTACCACTGAAGCTTTCTTT. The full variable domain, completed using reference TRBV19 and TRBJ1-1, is DGGITQSPKYLFRKEGQNVTLSCEQNLNHDAMYWYRQDPGQGLRLIYYSQIVNDFQKGDIAEGYSVSREKKESFPLTVTSAQKNPTAFYLCASRGGQGATTEAFFGQGTRLTVV.

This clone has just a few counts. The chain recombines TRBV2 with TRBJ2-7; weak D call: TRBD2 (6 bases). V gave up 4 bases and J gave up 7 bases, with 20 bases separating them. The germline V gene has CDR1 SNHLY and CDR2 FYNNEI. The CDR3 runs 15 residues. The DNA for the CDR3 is TGTGCCAGCAGTGTTGGAGGAGGGCGGACGGGGGAGCAGTACTTC. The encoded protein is CASSVGGGRTGEQYF.

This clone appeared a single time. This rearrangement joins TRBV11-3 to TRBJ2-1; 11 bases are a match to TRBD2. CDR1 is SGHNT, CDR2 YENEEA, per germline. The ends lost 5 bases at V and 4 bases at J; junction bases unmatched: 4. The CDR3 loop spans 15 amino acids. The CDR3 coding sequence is TGTGCCAGCAGCACCGGGACTAGCGGATACAATGAGCAGTTCTTC. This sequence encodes CASSTGTSGYNEQFF. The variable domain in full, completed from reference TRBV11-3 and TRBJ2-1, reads EAGVVQSPRYKIIEKKQPVAFWCNPISGHNTLYWYLQNLGQGPELLIRYENEEAVDDSQLPKDRFSAERLKGVDSTLKIQPAELGDSAVYLCASSTGTSGYNEQFFGPGTRLTVL.

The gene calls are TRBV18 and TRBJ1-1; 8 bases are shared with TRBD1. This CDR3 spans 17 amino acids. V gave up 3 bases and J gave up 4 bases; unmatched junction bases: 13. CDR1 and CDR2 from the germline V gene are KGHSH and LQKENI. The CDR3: CASSPSHLQTGGTEAFF. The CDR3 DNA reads TGTGCCAGCTCACCGTCGCACCTTCAAACAGGGGGCACTGAAGCTTTCTTT.

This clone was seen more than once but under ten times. The CDR3 protein is CASSYDRGGPNYGYTF. The CDR3 DNA reads TGTGCCAGCAGTTACGACAGGGGTGGACCTAACTATGGCTACACCTTC. J is TRBJ1-2 and V is TRBV5-4, with 8 bases matching TRBD1. Germline trimming cut 5 bases from V and 0 bases from J; bases unmatched to any gene: 9. The CDR3 contains 16 residues. Germline V CDR1 and CDR2: SGHNT, YYREEE (reference sequence).

The CDR3 protein is CASSQGARANVLTF. CDR3 nucleotide sequence: TGTGCCAGCTCACAGGGGGCTAGGGCCAACGTCCTGACTTTC. The chain is built from TRBV18 and TRBJ2-6; 7 nucleotides line up with TRBD1. There are 14 residues in the CDR3. V lost 4 bases and J lost 5; bases outside the gene matches: 2. The germline gives CDR1 KGHSH, CDR2 LQKENI.

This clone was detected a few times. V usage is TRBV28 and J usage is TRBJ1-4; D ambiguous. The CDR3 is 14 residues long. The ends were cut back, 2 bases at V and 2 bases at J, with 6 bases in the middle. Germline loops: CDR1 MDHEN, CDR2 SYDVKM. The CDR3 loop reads CASSLAVTNEKLFF. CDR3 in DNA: TGTGCCAGCAGTTTAGCAGTTACTAATGAAAAACTGTTTTTT.

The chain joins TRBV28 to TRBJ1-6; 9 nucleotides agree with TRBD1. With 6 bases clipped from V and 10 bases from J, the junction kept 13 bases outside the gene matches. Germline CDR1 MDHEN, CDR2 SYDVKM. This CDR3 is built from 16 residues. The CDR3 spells CASSPSPGTGPSPLHF. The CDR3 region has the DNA TGTGCCAGCAGCCCGTCCCCGGGGACAGGGCCCTCACCCCTCCACTTT.

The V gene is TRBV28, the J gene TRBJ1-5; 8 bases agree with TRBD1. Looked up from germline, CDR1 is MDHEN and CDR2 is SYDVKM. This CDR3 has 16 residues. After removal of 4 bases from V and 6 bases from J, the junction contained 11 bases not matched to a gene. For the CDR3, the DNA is TGTGCCAGCAGTTCCCTCGGGACAGGTGGCGGTCAGCCCCAGCATTTT. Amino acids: CASSSLGTGGGQPQHF.